The text below deals with one TCR beta chain. Its target is not known. The CDR3 has 18 amino acids. V was pared by 1 base and J by 3 bases, with 10 bases of the junction left unmatched. Germline V gene sequence: CDR1 LGHNA, CDR2 YSLEER. Treatment noted: some 19 received Ad26.COV2.S at low or high dose, single or two shots; 5 received placebo; per-sample allocation not given. Vaccine and placebo recipients were sampled on day 63 after the first injection. These data belong to a study of Ad26.COV2.S vaccination and SARS-CoV-2 variants. Study context: In the study, Ad26.COV2.S was injected intramuscularly once, or twice 56 days apart.

Study-level results: Whether participants received vaccine or placebo, their non-spike TCR breadth was similar.

Repertoires were generated with immunoSEQ multiplex PCR, while TCRdb's copy carries only in-frame clones and drops some. The profile covers some 370,000 clones, with about 83% appearing a single time and approximately 7% taken by the ten largest. This chain links TRBV4-3 with TRBJ1-4; 8 positions agree with TRBD1. The sequence was collected from a person between 18 and 65 years old who received the Ad26.COV2.S COVID-19 vaccine or a placebo. Material: peripheral blood, obtained in a trial of Ad26.COV2.S vaccine versus placebo. CDR3 loop: CASSQGPQGALANEKLFF. In DNA, the CDR3 is TGCGCCAGCAGCCAAGGTCCTCAGGGGGCGCTGGCTAATGAAAAACTGTTTTTT.